Sequencing of this TCR beta chain was carried out in a study of blood T cell repertoires in COVID-19. V shed 6 bases, J shed 4 bases, and the junction held 6 bases outside the gene matches. The CDR3 spans 14 residues. The germline gives CDR1 SQVTM, CDR2 ANQGSEA. Here immunoSEQ multiplex PCR was the method, and the copy in TCRdb shows in-frame clones only, minus some. The table shows about 330,000 clones, with around 82% occurring only once. V is TRBV29-1 and J is TRBJ2-3; TRBD2 agrees at 11 bases. The TCR originated in a woman aged 50 to 60 with acute or convalescent COVID-19. The sequencing input was peripheral blood. DNA for the CDR3: TGCAGCGTCGTACTAGCGGGGGTTTCAGATACGCAGTATTTT. The encoded protein is CSVVLAGVSDTQYF.